This T cell receptor beta chain appears in the sequencing data of a study of shared clonotypes between healthy human individuals. Whole-study findings and limits: Clonotypes shared by all four donors outscored non-shared clonotypes in generation probability.

This CDR3 comprises 15 residues. V lost 2 bases, J lost 3 bases, and 6 bases stayed unmatched. The germline CDR1 and CDR2 sequences are MNHNS and SASEGT. In the case of this clone: Its specificity is unknown.

Sorted subsets were amplified in replicate PCRs using approximately 0.2 ug DNA, roughly 30,000 T cell genomes. Assay: immunoSEQ multiplex PCR; the TCRdb copy retains only in-frame clones and omits some. This sample has roughly 2.5 million clones, with around 94% found just once. V usage is TRBV6-1 and J usage is TRBJ2-7; TRBD2 agrees at 8 bases. The receptor's source is a man aged 18-30 years in good health. Sequencing was done on a sample of naive CD4+ T cells sorted from blood. Subset defined: CD45RA+ positively selected. The CDR3 DNA follows: TGTGCCAGCAGTGAAAGGACTAGCAGATACTACGAGCAGTACTTC. Translating gives CASSERTSRYYEQYF.